This entry concerns a single TCR beta chain. Its antigen is currently unknown. The sample is drawn from a study of T-cell reconstitution after alpha-beta-depleted transplantation in children. Unique molecular identifiers were built into the TCRbeta library. TCRdb processed the PCR reads anew with MiXCR; each CDR3 protein has one entry. The sample records hundreds of thousands of distinct CDR3 sequences, 10% to 15% being singletons. General study findings and limits: Roughly two months post-transplant, alpha-beta T cells reportedly originated from several hundred graft clones that had expanded.

This CDR3 is built from 17 residues. The V and J ends lost 0 bases and 7 bases, in that order; junction bases with no gene match: 8. In germline, CDR1 is SGHAT, CDR2 FQNNGV. This specimen consisted of PBMCs, mostly from graft donor cells, obtained 360 days after TCRalphabeta/CD19-depleted stem cell transplant. This clonotype was sampled from a male patient aged 10 to 17 who had a stem cell transplant for acute myeloid leukemia, so the T cells may come from the graft donor. This chain uses TRBV11-2 with TRBJ2-1; the match to TRBD2 covers 11 bases. The CDR3 bases are TGTGCCAGCAGCTTAGAAGGGACTAGCGGCTTTCGAAATGAGCAGTTCTTC. This gives the protein CASSLEGTSGFRNEQFF. Complete variable domain (other parts from reference TRBV11-2 and TRBJ2-1): EAGVAQSPRYKIIEKRQSVAFWCNPISGHATLYWYQQILGQGPKLLIQFQNNGVVDDSQLPKDRFSAERLKGVDSTLKIQPAKLEDSAVYLCASSLEGTSGFRNEQFFGPGTRLTVL.